This is a list of T cell receptor beta chains from one sample in a study of T cells after yellow fever vaccination. MiXCR, run by TCRdb on the 5' RACE reads, gives a single entry per CDR3 protein. The sample includes roughly 340,000 distinct CDR3 sequences, roughly 8.7% seen only once; the top ten take roughly 18%. The sample consisted of PBMCs, taken on the day of the first yellow fever vaccination. The origin of the receptors is a man between 18 and 29 years old who received the YFV17D yellow fever vaccine. Each CDR3 is given with its conserved first and last residue. Each record gives: J gene, D gene, clone size, V gene, CDR3 DNA, CDR3 protein. D genes are given only for firm matches. A clone size is listed for some rows: how often the clone was seen (once, few, many), or a class if it is expanded.

J gene: TRBJ2-5; D gene: TRBD2; clone size: many; V gene: TRBV7-2; CDR3 DNA: TGTGCCAGCAGCTTACCCCCCGGGACTAGCGGGGGGACCCAGTACTTC; CDR3 protein: CASSLPPGTSGGTQYF
J gene: TRBJ2-3; D gene: .; clone size: few; V gene: TRBV14; CDR3 DNA: TGTGCCAGCAGCCAAAGACATTACACAGATACGCAGTATTTT; CDR3 protein: CASSQRHYTDTQYF
J gene: TRBJ2-7; D gene: TRBD1; clone size: .; V gene: TRBV11-2; CDR3 DNA: TGTGCCAGCAGCCAGTACAGGGGATACGAGCAGTACTTC; CDR3 protein: CASSQYRGYEQYF
J gene: TRBJ2-6; D gene: TRBD1; clone size: many; V gene: TRBV4-3; CDR3 DNA: TGCGCCAGCAGCCAAGAGGGACAGTCTGGGGCCAACGTCCTGACTTTC; CDR3 protein: CASSQEGQSGANVLTF
J gene: TRBJ2-3; D gene: TRBD2; clone size: few; V gene: TRBV6-2/TRBV6-3; CDR3 DNA: TGTGCCAGCAGTTACTCGAGGCGGGGGACCACAGATACGCAGTATTTT; CDR3 protein: CASSYSRRGTTDTQYF
J gene: TRBJ2-3; D gene: .; clone size: .; V gene: TRBV20-1; CDR3 DNA: TGCAGTGCCCAAGGCCCTAGCACAGATACGCAGTATTTT; CDR3 protein: CSAQGPSTDTQYF
J gene: TRBJ2-1; D gene: .; clone size: few; V gene: TRBV30; CDR3 DNA: TGTGCCTGGAGTCGGGGCTCCTACAATGAGCAGTTCTTC; CDR3 protein: CAWSRGSYNEQFF
J gene: TRBJ2-1; D gene: .; clone size: few; V gene: TRBV7-2; CDR3 DNA: TGTGCCAGCAGCTTAAGTGACCGCTCCTACAATGAGCAGTTCTTC; CDR3 protein: CASSLSDRSYNEQFF
J gene: TRBJ1-1; D gene: .; clone size: few; V gene: TRBV6-1; CDR3 DNA: TGTGCCAGCAGCGAACGGACGTCCGCTTTCTTT; CDR3 protein: CASSERTSAFF
J gene: TRBJ1-1; D gene: .; clone size: few; V gene: TRBV9; CDR3 DNA: TGTGCCAGCAACAAAGGGGAAGGGTCTGAAGCTTTCTTT; CDR3 protein: CASNKGEGSEAFF
J gene: TRBJ2-1; D gene: TRBD1; clone size: .; V gene: TRBV19; CDR3 DNA: TGTGCCAGTAGTATAGTAGGGACAGCGCTTAATGAGCAGTTCTTC; CDR3 protein: CASSIVGTALNEQFF
J gene: TRBJ2-1; D gene: TRBD2; clone size: .; V gene: TRBV9; CDR3 DNA: TGTGCCAGCAGCGTTCTAGCGGGGCTCTACAATGAGCAGTTCTTC; CDR3 protein: CASSVLAGLYNEQFF
J gene: TRBJ1-1; D gene: TRBD1; clone size: few; V gene: TRBV6-5; CDR3 DNA: TGTGCCAGCATTAGGGACAGGGACAGCACTGAAGCTTTCTTT; CDR3 protein: CASIRDRDSTEAFF
J gene: TRBJ2-3; D gene: TRBD2; clone size: few; V gene: TRBV5-1; CDR3 DNA: TGCGCCAGCAGCTTGGCCGGGACTAGCGGGGGCGCCGGGGATACGCAGTATTTT; CDR3 protein: CASSLAGTSGGAGDTQYF
J gene: TRBJ2-3; D gene: .; clone size: .; V gene: TRBV29-1; CDR3 DNA: TGCAGCGGCGACAGATCAGATACGCAGTATTTT; CDR3 protein: CSGDRSDTQYF
J gene: TRBJ1-1; D gene: .; clone size: few; V gene: TRBV10-3; CDR3 DNA: TGTGCCATCACTCCCGGGACGGAAAACACTGAAGCTTTCTTT; CDR3 protein: CAITPGTENTEAFF
J gene: TRBJ1-1; D gene: .; clone size: few; V gene: TRBV7-2; CDR3 DNA: TGTGCCAGCAGGCCCCCAAAGAACACTGAAGCTTTCTTT; CDR3 protein: CASRPPKNTEAFF
J gene: TRBJ1-1; D gene: .; clone size: .; V gene: TRBV20-1; CDR3 DNA: TGCAGTGCTAGAGATCCGGGAACAAACACTGAAGCTTTCTTT; CDR3 protein: CSARDPGTNTEAFF
J gene: TRBJ2-1; D gene: TRBD2; clone size: .; V gene: TRBV7-2; CDR3 DNA: TGTGCCAGCAGCTCACGGGCGGGGGGGCTTGAGCAGTTCTTC; CDR3 protein: CASSSRAGGLEQFF
J gene: TRBJ1-1; D gene: .; clone size: .; V gene: TRBV12-3/TRBV12-4; CDR3 DNA: TGTGCCAGCAGTTTGGCCGGCGGGGGCTGGGCTGGAACTGAAGCTTTCTTT; CDR3 protein: CASSLAGGGWAGTEAFF
J gene: TRBJ2-2; D gene: .; clone size: many; V gene: TRBV5-1; CDR3 DNA: TGCGCCAGCAGGGCGAGTCTAGCACCCGGGGAGCTGTTTTTT; CDR3 protein: CASRASLAPGELFF
J gene: TRBJ1-4; D gene: .; clone size: .; V gene: TRBV5-5; CDR3 DNA: TGTGCCAGCAGCTTGAGGCCAGGGTATGAAAAACTGTTTTTT; CDR3 protein: CASSLRPGYEKLFF
J gene: TRBJ2-7; D gene: .; clone size: .; V gene: TRBV11-3; CDR3 DNA: TGTGCCAGCAGCTTAGGGGGCCAGATCTACGAGCAGTACTTC; CDR3 protein: CASSLGGQIYEQYF
J gene: TRBJ2-5; D gene: TRBD1; clone size: few; V gene: TRBV28; CDR3 DNA: TGTGCCAGCAGTTTCCCTAACGGGCCGGACAGGCGAAAAGAGACCCAGTACTTC; CDR3 protein: CASSFPNGPDRRKETQYF
J gene: TRBJ2-3; D gene: .; clone size: few; V gene: TRBV29-1; CDR3 DNA: TGCAGCATCCGGACCTCGCATCTCACAGATACGCAGTATTTT; CDR3 protein: CSIRTSHLTDTQYF
J gene: TRBJ2-7; D gene: .; clone size: few; V gene: TRBV11-2; CDR3 DNA: TGTGCCAGCAGCTTGTCAGCAGGGTTGTACTACGAGCAGTACTTC; CDR3 protein: CASSLSAGLYYEQYF
J gene: TRBJ2-2; D gene: TRBD1; clone size: .; V gene: TRBV12-3/TRBV12-4; CDR3 DNA: TGTGCCAGCGGACAGGGAATCACCGGGGAGCTGTTTTTT; CDR3 protein: CASGQGITGELFF
J gene: TRBJ2-3; D gene: TRBD1; clone size: few; V gene: TRBV5-1; CDR3 DNA: TGCGCCAGCAGCACGGGACAGGGTGCAGATACGCAGTATTTT; CDR3 protein: CASSTGQGADTQYF
J gene: TRBJ2-2; D gene: .; clone size: .; V gene: TRBV6-1; CDR3 DNA: TGTGCCAGCATAAAAGCGGGGAACACCGGGGAGCTGTTTTTT; CDR3 protein: CASIKAGNTGELFF
J gene: TRBJ2-2; D gene: TRBD2; clone size: few; V gene: TRBV4-1; CDR3 DNA: TGCGCCAGCAGCCCGCTCCACTATTTACTAGCGGGGGGGAAACCGAACACCGGGGAGCTGTTTTTT; CDR3 protein: CASSPLHYLLAGGKPNTGELFF
J gene: TRBJ2-3; D gene: TRBD1; clone size: few; V gene: TRBV5-8; CDR3 DNA: TGTGCCAGCAGCCAACTCCGGGACAGCGCCACAGATACGCAGTATTTT; CDR3 protein: CASSQLRDSATDTQYF